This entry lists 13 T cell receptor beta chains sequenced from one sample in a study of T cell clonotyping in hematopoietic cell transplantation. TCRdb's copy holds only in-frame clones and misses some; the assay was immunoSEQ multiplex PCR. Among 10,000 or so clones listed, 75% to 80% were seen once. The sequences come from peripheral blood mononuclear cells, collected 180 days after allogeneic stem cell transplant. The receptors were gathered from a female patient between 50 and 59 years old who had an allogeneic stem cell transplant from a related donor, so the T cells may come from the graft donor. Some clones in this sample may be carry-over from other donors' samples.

The CDR3 loop is CASSPLGLATKETQYF. The DNA of the CDR3 is TGTGCCAGCAGTCCCCTGGGACTAGCGACCAAAGAGACCCAGTACTTC. The chain employs TRBV28 and TRBJ2-5, with 10 bases lining up with TRBD2. Germline V gives CDR1 MDHEN, CDR2 SYDVKM. CDR3 size: 16 residues. Germline trimming cut 5 bases from V and 3 bases from J; bases unmatched to any gene: 9.

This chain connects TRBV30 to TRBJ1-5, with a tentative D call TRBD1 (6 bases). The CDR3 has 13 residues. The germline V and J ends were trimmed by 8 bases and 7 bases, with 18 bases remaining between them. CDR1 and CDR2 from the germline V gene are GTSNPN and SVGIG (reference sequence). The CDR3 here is CASSTGNGQPQHF. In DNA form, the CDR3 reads TGTGCCAGTAGTACAGGGAATGGGCAGCCCCAGCATTTT.

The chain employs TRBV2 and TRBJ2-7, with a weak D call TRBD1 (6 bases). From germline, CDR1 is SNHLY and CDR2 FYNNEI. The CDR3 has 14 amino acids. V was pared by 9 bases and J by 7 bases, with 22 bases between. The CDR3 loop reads CASRNSGQSTEQYF. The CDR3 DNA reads TGTGCCAGTAGAAACTCAGGACAGTCTACGGAGCAGTACTTC.

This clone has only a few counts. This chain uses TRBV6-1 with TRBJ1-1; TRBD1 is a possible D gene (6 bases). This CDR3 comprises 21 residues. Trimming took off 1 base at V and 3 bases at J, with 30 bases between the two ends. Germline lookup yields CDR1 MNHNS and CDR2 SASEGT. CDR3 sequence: CASSEGPISPRGSEWDTEAFF. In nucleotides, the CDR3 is TGTGCCAGCAGTGAAGGCCCAATTAGCCCCAGGGGATCTGAATGGGACACTGAAGCTTTCTTT.

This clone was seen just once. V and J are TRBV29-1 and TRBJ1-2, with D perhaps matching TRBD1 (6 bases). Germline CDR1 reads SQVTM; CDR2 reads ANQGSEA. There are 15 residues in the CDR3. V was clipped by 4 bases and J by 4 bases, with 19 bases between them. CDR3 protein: CSVAFGGASGYGYTF. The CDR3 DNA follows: TGCAGCGTTGCCTTCGGGGGCGCATCGGGCTATGGCTACACCTTC.

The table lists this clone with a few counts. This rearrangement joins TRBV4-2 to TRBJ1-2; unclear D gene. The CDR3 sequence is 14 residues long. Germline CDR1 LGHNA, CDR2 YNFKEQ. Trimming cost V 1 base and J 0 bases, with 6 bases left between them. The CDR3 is CASSQGRTNYGYTF. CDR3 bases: TGTGCCAGCAGCCAAGGGCGGACTAACTATGGCTACACCTTC.

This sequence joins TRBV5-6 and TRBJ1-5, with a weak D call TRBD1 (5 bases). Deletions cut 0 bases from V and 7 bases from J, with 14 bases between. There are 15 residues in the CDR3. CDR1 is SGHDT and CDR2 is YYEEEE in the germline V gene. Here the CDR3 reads CASSLGRDGPQPQHF. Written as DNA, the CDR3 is TGTGCCAGCAGCTTGGGGAGGGACGGTCCCCAGCCCCAGCATTTT.

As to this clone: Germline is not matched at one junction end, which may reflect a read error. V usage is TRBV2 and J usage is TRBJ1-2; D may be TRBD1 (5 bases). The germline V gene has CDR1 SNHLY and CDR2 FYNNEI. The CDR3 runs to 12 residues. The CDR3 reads CASSLRQRYPYF. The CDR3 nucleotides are TGTGCCAGCAGCCTCCGACAGCGGTACCCCTACTTC. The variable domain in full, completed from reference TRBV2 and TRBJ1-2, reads EPEVTQTPSHQVTQMGQEVILRCVPISNHLYFYWYRQILGQKVEFLVSFYNNEISEKSEIFDDQFSVERPDGSNFTLKIRSTKLEDSAMYFCASSLRQRYPYFGSGTRLTVV.

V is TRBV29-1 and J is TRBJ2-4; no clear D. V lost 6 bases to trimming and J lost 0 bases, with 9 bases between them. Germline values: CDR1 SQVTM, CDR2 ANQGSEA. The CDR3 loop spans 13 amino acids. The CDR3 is CSVVPVAKNIQYF. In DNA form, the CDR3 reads TGCAGCGTAGTGCCGGTAGCCAAAAACATTCAGTACTTC.

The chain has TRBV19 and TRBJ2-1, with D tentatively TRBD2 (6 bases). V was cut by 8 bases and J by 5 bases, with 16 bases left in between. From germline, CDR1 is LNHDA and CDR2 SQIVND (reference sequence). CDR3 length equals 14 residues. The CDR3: CASSGLPLNNEQFF. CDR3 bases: TGTGCCAGTTCGGGACTTCCATTAAACAATGAGCAGTTCTTC.

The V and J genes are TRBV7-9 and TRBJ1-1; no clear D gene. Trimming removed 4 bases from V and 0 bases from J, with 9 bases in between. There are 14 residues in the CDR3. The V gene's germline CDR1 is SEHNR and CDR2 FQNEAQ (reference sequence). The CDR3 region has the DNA TGTGCCAGCAGCTCGCCCTCAATGAACACTGAAGCTTTCTTT. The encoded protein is CASSSPSMNTEAFF.

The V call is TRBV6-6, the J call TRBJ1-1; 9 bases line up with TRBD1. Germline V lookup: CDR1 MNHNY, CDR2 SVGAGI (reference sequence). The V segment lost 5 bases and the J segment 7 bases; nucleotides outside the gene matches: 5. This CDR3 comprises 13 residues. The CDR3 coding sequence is TGTGCCAGCAGTCAGGGACAGGGAATTGAAGCTTTCTTT. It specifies CASSQGQGIEAFF.

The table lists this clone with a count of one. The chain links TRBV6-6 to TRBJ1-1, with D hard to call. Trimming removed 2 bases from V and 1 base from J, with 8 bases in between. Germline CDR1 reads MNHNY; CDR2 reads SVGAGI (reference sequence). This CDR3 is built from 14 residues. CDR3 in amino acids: CASSYIGRNTEAFF. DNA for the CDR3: TGTGCCAGCAGTTACATAGGGAGGAACACTGAAGCTTTCTTT.